These T cell receptor beta chains were read from a single sample in a study of OX40 agonist ivuxolimab in advanced cancers. The data were produced by immunoSEQ multiplex PCR, yet TCRdb's version contains in-frame clones alone and is incomplete. The sample has some 32,000 clones; about four fifths are singletons. The input for sequencing was CD4+ or CD8+ T cells sorted from blood, taken in a trial of the OX40 agonist ivuxolimab. The source of these receptors is an adult with an advanced solid tumor such as melanoma, head and neck, liver or kidney cancer. Each CDR3 is given with its conserved first and last residue. The D gene is left open where the match is weak. Size is omitted from some rows. Given values are once, few, many or a class for expanded clones.

TGTGCCAGCAGTTATACTGTAGGGGGCGGGACTGAAGCTTTCTTT	CASSYTVGGGTEAFF	TRBD1	few	TRBV6-5	TRBJ1-1
TGCGCCAGCAGCCAAGGCACACAGGCCTCTTACGAGCAGTACTTC	CASSQGTQASYEQYF	-	medium-sized	TRBV4-1	TRBJ2-7
TGCGCCAGCAGCTTTGCTGGGACTGAAGCTTTCTTT	CASSFAGTEAFF	-	few	TRBV5-1	TRBJ1-1
TGTGCCAGCAGTGACTACGGCTACACCTTC	CASSDYGYTF	-	-	TRBV2	TRBJ1-2
TGTGCCAGCAGCCCCGAGTTCTCAGCTTTCTTT	CASSPEFSAFF	-	-	TRBV7-9	TRBJ1-1
TGCGCCAGCAGCGTGGGACAGGGCGGTGGCTACACCTTC	CASSVGQGGGYTF	TRBD1	-	TRBV5-1	TRBJ1-2
TGTGCCAGCAGCTTACAATCCGATGAGCAGTTCTTC	CASSLQSDEQFF	-	once	TRBV7-6	TRBJ2-1
TGTGCCAGCAGTGAAGTGGCCGGGGACATAAACATTCAGTACTTC	CASSEVAGDINIQYF	-	few	TRBV6-4	TRBJ2-4
TGTGCCAGCAGCTTGGACATCGAGAACACTGAAGCTTTCTTT	CASSLDIENTEAFF	-	-	TRBV5-4	TRBJ1-1
TGTGCCAGCAGCTTAGGGACAGTCTACACCTTC	CASSLGTVYTF	TRBD1	-	TRBV5-6	TRBJ1-2
TGCAGCGGCGGGACTTCCTACGAGCAGTACTTC	CSGGTSYEQYF	-	-	TRBV29-1	TRBJ2-7
TGTGCCAGCAGCTTAGGCAACGGCTACACCTTC	CASSLGNGYTF	-	-	TRBV11-3	TRBJ1-2
TGTGCCATTTTTCCACACTCCTCGCTGAATACGCAGTATTTT	CAIFPHSSLNTQYF	-	-	TRBV7-2	TRBJ2-3
TGTGCCAGCAGTCCAGCCGGGGGGGCTCATCAGCCCCAGCATTTT	CASSPAGGAHQPQHF	-	once	TRBV27	TRBJ1-5
TGTGCCAGCAGCCCCGGGACGGCTAAAACAGATACGCAGTATTTT	CASSPGTAKTDTQYF	-	-	TRBV9	TRBJ2-3
TGTGCCAGCAGCTTCCCCCGCGAAAAACCCTCACCCCTCCACTTT	CASSFPREKPSPLHF	-	-	TRBV11-2	TRBJ1-6
TGTGCCAGCAGCCATGGGGGGACACCTAACACCGGGGAGCTGTTTTTT	CASSHGGTPNTGELFF	-	-	TRBV9	TRBJ2-2
TGTGCCATCAGTCTAAGCGGGAGGGGCACAGATACGCAGTATTTT	CAISLSGRGTDTQYF	TRBD2	-	TRBV10-3	TRBJ2-3
TGCGCCAGCGCCGGGACGGGGCGGGACGAGCAGTACTTC	CASAGTGRDEQYF	-	-	TRBV5-1	TRBJ2-7
TGTGCCAGCAGCGGTCCGATTAAAGATACGCAGTATTTT	CASSGPIKDTQYF	-	-	TRBV27	TRBJ2-3
TGTGCCAGCAGCCCTGGGGTCTACTCCTACGAGCAGTACTTC	CASSPGVYSYEQYF	-	-	TRBV5-6	TRBJ2-7
TGTGCCAGCAGTGAACGATTGAGCAATCAGCCCCAGCATTTT	CASSERLSNQPQHF	-	-	TRBV2	TRBJ1-5
TGTGCCAGCAGTGACCCTTTCGGGAGGGCCGTAGATACGCAGTATTTT	CASSDPFGRAVDTQYF	TRBD2	-	TRBV2	TRBJ2-3
TGTGCCAGCAGCGTAGTTGATAGCGGGGCCCAAGAGACCCAGTACTTC	CASSVVDSGAQETQYF	TRBD2	-	TRBV9	TRBJ2-5
TGTGCCAGCAGCCCAATCCGGGTCCCCATTGAGGGGCCCCAGCATTTT	CASSPIRVPIEGPQHF	-	-	TRBV28	TRBJ1-5
TGTGCCAGCAGCTCGCCTTTTAGCGGGGGGTCTCGCGAGCAGTACTTC	CASSSPFSGGSREQYF	TRBD2	-	TRBV7-2	TRBJ2-7
TGCGCCAGCAGTTGGACTAGCTCCTACGAGCAGTACTTC	CASSWTSSYEQYF	TRBD2	-	TRBV5-1	TRBJ2-7
TGTGCCAGCAGTTTGTTGACTAGCGAAAGCTCCTACGAGCAGTACTTC	CASSLLTSESSYEQYF	TRBD2	-	TRBV28	TRBJ2-7
TGTGCCAGCAGTGAATCGGACACCGGGGAGCTGTTTTTT	CASSESDTGELFF	-	medium-sized	TRBV6-1	TRBJ2-2
TGTGCCAGCAGCTCGGGGGGCACAGATACGCAGTATTTT	CASSSGGTDTQYF	-	-	TRBV7-3	TRBJ2-3
TGTGCCAGCAGCCTTGGGACTAGCGGGAGTACCTACGAGCAGTACTTC	CASSLGTSGSTYEQYF	TRBD2	-	TRBV7-9	TRBJ2-7
TGTGCCAGCAGTGACAGGTCCTCTGGGGCCAACGTCCTGACTTTC	CASSDRSSGANVLTF	-	-	TRBV27	TRBJ2-6
TGTGCCAGCAGTGATTTCGGGCTGGACGGGACCTACGAGCAGTACTTC	CASSDFGLDGTYEQYF	-	-	TRBV2	TRBJ2-7
TGTGCCAGCAGCGCCGCTAGCGGAGCCTACGAGCAGTACTTC	CASSAASGAYEQYF	TRBD2	-	TRBV13	TRBJ2-7
TGTGCCAGCAGTACCCTTACAGTACCTAACTATGGCTACACCTTC	CASSTLTVPNYGYTF	-	once	TRBV28	TRBJ1-2
TGTGCCAGCAGTCCTAGACAGGGGATCGCCAAAAACATTCAGTACTTC	CASSPRQGIAKNIQYF	TRBD1	-	TRBV27	TRBJ2-4
TGTGCCAGCAGCCCTCCGGGACAGGGGGCCCTCGGGGAGCTGTTTTTT	CASSPPGQGALGELFF	TRBD1	-	TRBV9	TRBJ2-2
TGTGCCAGCAGCCCCGGGACTAGCTACAATGAGCAGTTCTTC	CASSPGTSYNEQFF	TRBD2	few	TRBV7-9	TRBJ2-1
TGTGCCAGCAGTTACTCGAACGCTAATCAGCCCCAGCATTTT	CASSYSNANQPQHF	-	-	TRBV6-5	TRBJ1-5
TGTGCCAGCAGCTTAACCGGGGACGGAAGCTCCTACGAGCAGTACTTC	CASSLTGDGSSYEQYF	-	-	TRBV7-3	TRBJ2-7